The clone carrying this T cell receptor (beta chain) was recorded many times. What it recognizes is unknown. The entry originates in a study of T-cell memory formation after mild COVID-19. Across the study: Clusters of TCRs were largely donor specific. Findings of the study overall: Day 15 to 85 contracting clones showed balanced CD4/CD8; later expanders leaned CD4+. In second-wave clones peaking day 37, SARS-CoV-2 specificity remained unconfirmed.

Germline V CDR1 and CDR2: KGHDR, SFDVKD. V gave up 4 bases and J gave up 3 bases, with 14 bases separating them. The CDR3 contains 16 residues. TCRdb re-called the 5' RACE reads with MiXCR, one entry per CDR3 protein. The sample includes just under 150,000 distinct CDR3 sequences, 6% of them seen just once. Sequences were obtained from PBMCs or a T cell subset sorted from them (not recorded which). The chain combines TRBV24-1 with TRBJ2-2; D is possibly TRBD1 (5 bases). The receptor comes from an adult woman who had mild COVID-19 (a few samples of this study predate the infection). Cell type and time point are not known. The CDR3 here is CATSDQSARDTGELFF. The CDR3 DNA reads TGTGCCACCAGTGACCAATCGGCCAGGGACACCGGGGAGCTGTTTTTT.